This T cell receptor (beta chain) is drawn from a study of siplizumab effects on memory and regulatory T cells (dated by TCRdb to 2018 to 2020). Study-level background: The study examined how the anti-CD2 antibody siplizumab affects alloreactive T-cell subsets in allogeneic mixed lymphocyte reactions built from human PBMCs. The study at large found these results: Unstimulated naive T cells appeared more diverse than memory T cells, and naive cells seemed to contribute substantially to the alloresponse. About 75-95% of proliferating CD4+ or CD8+ clones could not be given a naive or memory phenotype. Whether proliferating Tregs from siplizumab cultures actually had suppressive function was not functionally confirmed. Because sequences at frequencies below about 10^-5 were poorly captured, only a minor fraction of alloreactive clones could be mapped back to unstimulated subsets. Siplizumab significantly lowered the cumulative frequency of alloreactive sequences that could be traced to unstimulated CD4+ memory T cells. Of the alloreactive CD4+ clones that could be mapped, the Treg-derived share averaged roughly 69% with siplizumab compared with 26.9% in control reactions.

Sorted unstimulated T cells and proliferating T cells recovered from mixed lymphocyte reactions underwent TCRbeta CDR3 sequencing. Fresh whole blood from some ten HLA-typed healthy donors was used as the source from which PBMCs were isolated. Comment on this clone: This clone's antigen is unknown. No base quality information exists; no much larger clone differs at one position.

CDR1 and CDR2, looked up from the germline V gene, are MNHNS and SASEGT. Trimmed from V: 7 bases; trimmed from J: 1 base; junction bases lacking a gene match: 4. Including the terminal cysteine and phenylalanine, the CDR3 comprises 14 residues. The kept DNA is CDR3 alone, 42 bases in frame from the first base. The library was made by the immunoSEQ multiplex PCR assay. Around 100,000 TCR templates per sample were assayed by the deep sequencing platform. Genomic DNA extracted from sorted T cells was used for TCRbeta CDR3 sequencing. As for how the authors treated the data: Clonal analysis of TCRbeta CDR3 data was done in the R programming language. Alloreactive CD4+ and CD8+ clones were defined by comparing unstimulated samples with post-reaction CFSE-low samples. Alloreactive CD4+ clones were assigned to regulatory or non-regulatory origin by matching sequences to sorted unstimulated Treg and non-Treg repertoires. In TCRdb, the immuneACCESS table is reduced to in-frame sequences with V and J assigned. These tables do not hold every clone; where another copy was compared, an unresolved V gene accounts for under half, and the others remain unexplained. V and J calls and clone size are those listed in that table; D and trimming were worked out from the DNA. Present in this sample are tens of thousands of clones, about 90% of which were seen just once. Over 25% of the sample comes from the top ten.

The receptor comes from a human donor in good health. The chain uses TRBV6-1 and TRBJ2-1, with 7 middle bases fitting TRBD2. Sequencing was done on a sample of CD8+ T cells sorted from blood. The CDR3: CASTGLESYNEQFF. At the DNA level, the sequence is TGTGCCAGCACTGGACTAGAGTCCTACAATGAGCAGTTCTTC.